This entry lists 21 T cell receptor beta chains sequenced from one sample in a study of shared clonotypes between healthy human individuals. Data came from immunoSEQ multiplex PCR; TCRdb stores just in-frame clones and leaves some out. Counted here are some 2 million clones, 85% to 95% occurring once; the ten biggest clones make up roughly 0.13%. The sequenced material came from naive CD4+ T cells sorted from blood. Subset denoted: CD45RA+ positively selected. The source is a man between 18 and 29 years old in good health.

The chain has TRBV11-3 and TRBJ2-1; D uncertain. V lost 5 bases and J lost 9, with 17 bases in between. The length of the CDR3 is 14 residues. Germline V CDR1 and CDR2: SGHNT, YENEEA. DNA for the CDR3: TGTGCCAGCAGCCCGCACTCTGACTGGGGTGAGCAGTTCTTC. Protein product: CASSPHSDWGEQFF. Combining the CDR3 with reference TRBV11-3 and TRBJ2-1 gives the whole variable domain EAGVVQSPRYKIIEKKQPVAFWCNPISGHNTLYWYLQNLGQGPELLIRYENEEAVDDSQLPKDRFSAERLKGVDSTLKIQPAELGDSAVYLCASSPHSDWGEQFFGPGTRLTVL.

V and J are TRBV30 and TRBJ2-5, with D possibly TRBD2 on 6 matching bases. The J call may be faulty, since TRBJ2-7 better matches the DNA end. This CDR3 has 17 residues. CDR1 GTSNPN and CDR2 SVGIG come from the germline V gene (reference sequence). CDR3 amino acids: CAWKSWDSLVGSYEQYF. The CDR3 DNA reads as TGTGCCTGGAAATCCTGGGACTCACTTGTAGGCTCCTACGAGCAGTACTTC.

CDR3 amino acids: CATTVDQETQYF. CDR3 DNA: TGCGCCACCACGGTGGACCAAGAGACCCAGTACTTC. The V call is TRBV5-1, the J call TRBJ2-5; D call uncertain. CDR1 and CDR2 (germline): SGHRS, YFSETQ. Trimming stripped 9 bases from V and 0 bases from J, with 9 bases between. This CDR3 has 12 residues.

The rearrangement links TRBV4-3 to TRBJ1-5; 12 nucleotides line up with TRBD1. V lost 0 bases and J lost 6; bases outside the gene matches: 9. Germline CDR1 LGHNA, CDR2 YSLEER. There are 18 residues in the CDR3. Here the CDR3 reads CASSQDPGTGGAGQPQHF. The DNA of the CDR3 is TGCGCCAGCAGCCAAGATCCCGGGACAGGGGGCGCGGGTCAGCCCCAGCATTTT.

The rearrangement uses TRBV30 and TRBJ1-2, with no clear D. This CDR3 has 14 residues. CDR1 and CDR2 (germline): GTSNPN, SVGIG (reference sequence). V was shortened by 0 bases and J by 8 bases, with 16 bases between the two germline ends. This CDR3 is CAWSVHLAVGGYTF. CDR3 nucleotides: TGTGCCTGGAGTGTACATCTCGCCGTTGGGGGCTACACCTTC.

The CDR3 nucleotides read TGTGCCAGCAGGGGGTCAGTCACAGATACGCAGTATTTT. This translates into CASRGSVTDTQYF. The chain combines TRBV28 with TRBJ2-3; D is unresolved. Deletions cut 6 bases from V and 2 bases from J, with 9 bases between. This CDR3 is built from 13 residues. In germline, CDR1 is MDHEN, CDR2 SYDVKM. The full variable domain, rest sourced from reference TRBV28 and TRBJ2-3, is DVKVTQSSRYLVKRTGEKVFLECVQDMDHENMFWYRQDPGLGLRLIYFSYDVKMKEKGDIPEGYSVSREKKERFSLILESASTNQTSMYLCASRGSVTDTQYFGPGTRLTVL.

This clone was seen once. V gene TRBV19 combines with J gene TRBJ2-3; D might be TRBD2 (6 bases). CDR1 LNHDA and CDR2 SQIVND come from the germline V gene (reference sequence). The CDR3 is 13 amino acids. Trimming left V 8 bases short and J 2 bases short, with 11 bases between. CDR3 sequence reads: CASGRGHTDTQYF. The CDR3 DNA sequence: TGTGCCAGTGGGCGGGGTCACACAGATACGCAGTATTTT.

V and J are TRBV11-2 and TRBJ2-7; a possible D gene is TRBD2 (7 bases). The CDR3 loop spans 13 amino acids. V was pared by 4 bases and J by 12 bases, with 19 bases between. The germline V gene has CDR1 SGHAT and CDR2 FQNNGV. The CDR3 DNA is TGTGCCAGCAGCTCCTGGGGGGGGCTACGAGGGTACTTC. This translates into CASSSWGGLRGYF.

The V call is TRBV5-1, the J call TRBJ2-4, with 11 bases lining up with TRBD2. Unmatched junction bases numbered 12, after V lost 4 bases and J lost 6 bases. This CDR3 has 17 residues. Germline V gene data show CDR1 as SGHRS and CDR2 as YFSETQ. Written as DNA, the CDR3 is TGCGCCAGCAGCCATGGACTAGCGGGCCTGGTTGGAAACATTCAGTACTTC. This gives the protein CASSHGLAGLVGNIQYF.

This clone was picked up one time. V is TRBV14 and J is TRBJ2-2; D may match TRBD1 or TRBD2 (5 bases each). This CDR3 has 15 residues. Germline V gene lookup returns CDR1 SGHDN and CDR2 FVKESK. V lost 0 bases to trimming and J lost 9 bases, with 14 bases between them. This CDR3 reads CASSQDRGRARELFF. The CDR3 nucleotides read TGTGCCAGCAGCCAAGACCGGGGCAGGGCAAGGGAGCTGTTTTTT.

As for this clone: Other DNA variants within this sample encode the same CDR3. The chain links TRBV5-1 to TRBJ2-1; the match to TRBD1 covers 10 bases. CDR3 length equals 14 residues. CDR1 is SGHRS and CDR2 is YFSETQ in the germline V gene. V lost 0 bases and J lost 7; bases outside the gene matches: 1. CDR3 coding DNA: TGCGCCAGCAGCTTGGGGGACAGGGGTAATGAGCAGTTCTTC. Amino acid sequence: CASSLGDRGNEQFF.

The chain combines TRBV5-4 with TRBJ2-7; 8 bases match TRBD2. CDR3 size: 15 residues. Germline V gives CDR1 SGHNT, CDR2 YYREEE (reference sequence). V lost 7 bases and J lost 5; bases outside the gene matches: 14. The CDR3 DNA reads as TGTGCCAGCGCACCGGGGGGGCCAGGGCGCGACGAGCAGTACTTC. Protein product: CASAPGGPGRDEQYF.

This clone was observed a single time. The rearrangement links TRBV18 to TRBJ2-5; tentatively, D is TRBD2 (5 bases). The CDR3 consists of 14 residues. V lost 4 bases, J lost 5 bases, and 14 bases lay in between. Germline lookup yields CDR1 KGHSH and CDR2 LQKENI. In nucleotides, the CDR3 is TGTGCCAGCTCACTTACTAGGGTCCAGGAGACCCAGTACTTC. As protein: CASSLTRVQETQYF.

The J gene is TRBJ2-5, the V gene TRBV11-2, with 7 nucleotides matching TRBD2. The CDR3 sequence is 14 residues long. The J segment lost 1 base and the V segment lost 3 bases, leaving 2 bases of the junction unmatched. Germline lookup yields CDR1 SGHAT and CDR2 FQNNGV. The CDR3 coding sequence is TGTGCCAGCAGCTTCGGGAGGTCCCAAGAGACCCAGTACTTC. As protein: CASSFGRSQETQYF. The variable domain in full, completed from reference TRBV11-2 and TRBJ2-5, reads EAGVAQSPRYKIIEKRQSVAFWCNPISGHATLYWYQQILGQGPKLLIQFQNNGVVDDSQLPKDRFSAERLKGVDSTLKIQPAKLEDSAVYLCASSFGRSQETQYFGPGTRLLVL.

The V gene is TRBV7-2, the J gene TRBJ2-2, with D hard to call. Trimming removed 1 base from V and 1 base from J, with 7 bases in between. CDR3 size: 15 residues. In germline, CDR1 is SGHTA, CDR2 FQGNSA. Written as DNA, the CDR3 is TGTGCCAGCAGCTTAGATAACAGGAACACCGGGGAGCTGTTTTTT. Protein product: CASSLDNRNTGELFF.

The V and J genes are TRBV28 and TRBJ1-5; no reliable D call. V lost 5 bases, J lost 1 base, and 12 bases lay in between. The CDR3 sequence is 15 residues long. The germline V gene has CDR1 MDHEN and CDR2 SYDVKM. DNA of the CDR3: TGTGCCAGCAGTCCGACGTTCGGGAGCAATCAGCCCCAGCATTTT. This encodes CASSPTFGSNQPQHF. The full variable domain, rest sourced from reference TRBV28 and TRBJ1-5, is DVKVTQSSRYLVKRTGEKVFLECVQDMDHENMFWYRQDPGLGLRLIYFSYDVKMKEKGDIPEGYSVSREKKERFSLILESASTNQTSMYLCASSPTFGSNQPQHFGDGTRLSIL.

The chain employs TRBV19 and TRBJ2-7; 10 nucleotides line up with TRBD2. With 3 bases clipped from V and 2 bases from J, the junction kept 4 bases outside the gene matches. Germline loops: CDR1 LNHDA, CDR2 SQIVND (reference sequence). The CDR3 runs 15 residues. The CDR3 nucleotides are TGTGCCAGTAGTATCCAGGGACTAGCGACCTACGAGCAGTACTTC. Translation: CASSIQGLATYEQYF.

The gene calls are TRBV27 and TRBJ1-1, with TRBD1 identical over 11 bases. The germline V gene encodes CDR1 MNHEY and CDR2 SMNVEV (reference sequence). The V segment lost 6 bases and the J segment 5 bases; nucleotides outside the gene matches: 11. This CDR3 region has 16 residues. DNA for the CDR3: TGTGCCAGCAGCCCAGACCGGACAGGGGGCGGGACTGAAGCTTTCTTT. Translating it yields CASSPDRTGGGTEAFF.

The chain links TRBV6-1 to TRBJ2-7; 7 positions match TRBD2. There are 15 residues in the CDR3. CDR1 and CDR2 (germline): MNHNS, SASEGT. V lost 8 bases to trimming and J lost 0 bases; unmatched junction nucleotides: 10. CDR3 protein: CASAVSAGSSYEQYF. As DNA, the CDR3 is TGTGCCAGCGCCGTATCAGCGGGGAGCTCCTACGAGCAGTACTTC.

V and J are TRBV7-9 and TRBJ1-1; TRBD1 aligns across 10 bases. The CDR3 runs 16 residues. Per germline, CDR1 SEHNR and CDR2 FQNEAQ (reference sequence). V shed 5 bases and J 4 bases; nucleotides not matched to a gene: 10. CDR3 sequence: CASSPRQGASGTEAFF. The CDR3 region has the DNA TGTGCCAGCAGCCCCCGACAGGGGGCATCGGGCACTGAAGCTTTCTTT.

The chain has TRBV28 and TRBJ1-2, with a tentative D call TRBD1 (6 bases). The germline V gene has CDR1 MDHEN and CDR2 SYDVKM. The CDR3 spans 13 residues. Trimming removed 2 bases at V and 6 bases at J, with 10 bases between. CDR3 coding DNA: TGTGCCAGCAGTTTAGCGGACAGCCATGGCTACACCTTC. It specifies CASSLADSHGYTF.